These 9 T cell receptor beta chains were sequenced from one sample in a study of T cell responses to AZD1222 COVID-19 vaccine. The protocol was immunoSEQ multiplex PCR, while the TCRdb copy is restricted to in-frame clones and leaves out a portion. The data hold about 70,000 clones, with nearly 90% observed a single time. The input for sequencing was peripheral blood, taken on day 0 of MenACWY control vaccination. Receptors originate from an adult in good health.

J is TRBJ1-2 and V is TRBV5-1; D is ambiguous. With 1 base removed from V and 6 bases from J, the gap between germline ends came to 7 bases. CDR1 and CDR2 (germline): SGHRS, YFSETQ. This CDR3 contains 12 residues. CDR3 DNA: TGCGCCAGCAGCTTGACGGCGGATGGCTACACCTTC. Amino acids: CASSLTADGYTF.

The V gene is TRBV6-1, the J gene TRBJ2-7, with 11 bases identical to TRBD2. The germline gives CDR1 MNHNS, CDR2 SASEGT. There are 16 residues in the CDR3. V was clipped by 2 bases and J by 4 bases; unmatched bases: 7. The DNA for the CDR3 is TGTGCCAGCAGTGAACCCCCGGGACTAGCGGTGTACGAGCAGTACTTC. It encodes CASSEPPGLAVYEQYF.

V usage is TRBV24-1 and J usage is TRBJ2-1; D ambiguous. The CDR3 is made up of 14 amino acids. Germline CDR1 and CDR2: KGHDR and SFDVKD. Trimming cost V 2 bases and J 8 bases, with 12 bases left between them. The CDR3 is CATSDSFPKDEQFF. The CDR3, as DNA: TGTGCCACCAGTGATTCCTTCCCGAAGGATGAGCAGTTCTTC.

The genes are TRBV6-5 and TRBJ1-1, with D unresolved. Trimming took off 1 base at V and 2 bases at J, with 14 bases between the two ends. CDR3 length: 16 residues. Germline V gene data show CDR1 as MNHEY and CDR2 as SVGAGI. The CDR3 protein is CASSYFTRSRNTEAFF. The CDR3 bases are TGTGCCAGCAGTTACTTCACCCGATCGCGTAACACTGAAGCTTTCTTT.

Here the CDR3 reads CATSSRGLGSNEQFF. The CDR3 DNA is TGTGCCACCAGCAGTAGAGGTTTGGGTTCCAATGAGCAGTTCTTC. The rearrangement joins TRBV15 to TRBJ2-1; D is uncertain. The CDR3 covers 15 residues. From germline, CDR1 is LNHNV and CDR2 YYDKDF (reference sequence). V shed 3 bases and J shed 6 bases, with 15 bases lying between them. The full variable domain, its missing parts supplied by reference TRBV15 and TRBJ2-1, is DAMVIQNPRYQVTQFGKPVTLSCSQTLNHNVMYWYQQKSSQAPKLLFHYYDKDFNNEADTPDNFQSRRPNTSFCFLDIRSPGLGDTAMYLCATSSRGLGSNEQFFGPGTRLTVL.

This clone was seen just once. The CDR3 coding sequence is TGTGCCAGCTCACCACGGCCAGGGGAGGGGAACTATGGCTACACCTTC. It encodes CASSPRPGEGNYGYTF. This chain joins TRBV18 and TRBJ1-2; D is possibly TRBD1 (6 bases). Trimming pared 1 base from V and 2 bases from J, leaving 14 bases between. Germline V gene data show CDR1 as KGHSH and CDR2 as LQKENI. The CDR3 contains 16 residues.

This clone was recorded only once. CDR3 DNA sequence: TGCAGCGCTGGGACAGGGAAAGGGAATGAGCAGTTCTTC. This gives the protein CSAGTGKGNEQFF. The chain is built from TRBV29-1 and TRBJ2-1; TRBD1 matches at 9 bases. Germline trimming cut 7 bases from V and 7 bases from J; bases unmatched to any gene: 8. CDR3 length: 13 amino acids. The V gene's germline CDR1 is SQVTM and CDR2 ANQGSEA.

The chain combines TRBV19 with TRBJ1-5; no definite D call. The germline CDR1 and CDR2 sequences are LNHDA and SQIVND (reference sequence). The CDR3 totals 13 residues. V dropped 7 bases and J dropped 6 bases, with 13 bases sitting between them. The CDR3 DNA is TGTGCCAGTACCCTTAGACCAGGTCAGCCCCAGCATTTT. This codes for CASTLRPGQPQHF.

The V and J genes are TRBV10-3 and TRBJ2-5; 7 nucleotides match TRBD1. The CDR3 contains 14 residues. V shed 5 bases, J shed 5 bases, and the junction held 8 bases outside the gene matches. The germline V gene encodes CDR1 ENHRY and CDR2 SYGVKD. The DNA of the CDR3 is TGTGCCATCAGTCCTCCAGGGGGTCAGGAGACCCAGTACTTC. Translation gives CAISPPGGQETQYF.